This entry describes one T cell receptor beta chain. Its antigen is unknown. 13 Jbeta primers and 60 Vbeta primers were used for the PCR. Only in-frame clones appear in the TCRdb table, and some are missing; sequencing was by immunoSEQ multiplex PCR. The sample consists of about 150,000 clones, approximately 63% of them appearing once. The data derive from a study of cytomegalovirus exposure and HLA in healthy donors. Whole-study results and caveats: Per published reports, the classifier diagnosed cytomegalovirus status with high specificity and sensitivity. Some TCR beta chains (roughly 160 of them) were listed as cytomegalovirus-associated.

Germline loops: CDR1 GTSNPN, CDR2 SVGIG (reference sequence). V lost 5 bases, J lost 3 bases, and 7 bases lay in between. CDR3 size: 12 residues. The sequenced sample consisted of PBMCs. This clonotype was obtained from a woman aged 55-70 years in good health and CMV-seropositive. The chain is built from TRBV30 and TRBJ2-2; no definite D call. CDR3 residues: CAWGQYTGELFF. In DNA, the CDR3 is TGTGCCTGGGGGCAGTACACCGGGGAGCTGTTTTTT.